This T cell receptor beta chain was found in a study of T cell changes during pregnancy in multiple sclerosis. Assay used: immunoSEQ multiplex PCR; TCRdb lists only in-frame clones, some missing. The sample records 69,000 or so clones, around 90% being singletons. This clone is a singleton in its sample. Germline values: CDR1 LNHNV, CDR2 YYDKDF (reference sequence). V lost 2 bases to trimming and J lost 4 bases; unmatched junction nucleotides: 5. The CDR3 has 16 residues. The receptor comes from a female donor in good health, enrolled as a control in a pregnancy study. The source was CD4+ T cells from peripheral blood mononuclear cells, collected in the third trimester of pregnancy. The J gene is TRBJ1-4, the V gene TRBV15, with 9 bases aligning to TRBD1. The DNA for the CDR3 is TGTGCCACCAGCAGACTTACAGGGGGCAATAATGAAAAACTGTTTTTT. Residues: CATSRLTGGNNEKLFF.